Below, 20 T cell receptor beta chains from the same sample are listed, as sequenced in a study of CD8 T cells in Susac syndrome. Random hexamers were used to reverse transcribe the RNA input (roughly 0.5 to 1 ug). TCRdb re-called the immunoSEQ multiplex PCR reads through MiXCR, storing one row per CDR3 protein. Of approximately 140,000 distinct CDR3 sequences listed, about 95% are singletons. Input material: CD4+ T cells from PBMCs. These receptors were obtained from a human donor with multiple sclerosis.

V gene TRBV19 combines with J gene TRBJ2-1, with TRBD2 matching over 14 bases. Germline CDR1 and CDR2: LNHDA and SQIVND (reference sequence). The CDR3 covers 18 residues. The V and J ends lost 5 bases and 5 bases, in that order; junction bases with no gene match: 11. This CDR3 reads CASSVARTSGRSHNEQFF. CDR3 sequence (DNA): TGTGCCAGTAGTGTCGCCCGGACTAGCGGGAGGTCTCACAATGAGCAGTTCTTC. The full variable domain, rest sourced from reference TRBV19 and TRBJ2-1, is DGGITQSPKYLFRKEGQNVTLSCEQNLNHDAMYWYRQDPGQGLRLIYYSQIVNDFQKGDIAEGYSVSREKKESFPLTVTSAQKNPTAFYLCASSVARTSGRSHNEQFFGPGTRLTVL.

The DNA of the CDR3 is TGTGCCAGCAGCGCCGGGGGGTGGCCCCTCCACTTT. Its translation is CASSAGGWPLHF. The chain uses TRBV5-4 and TRBJ1-6, with D possibly TRBD1 on 5 matching bases. With 4 bases removed from V and 13 bases from J, the gap between germline ends came to 12 bases. The CDR3 consists of 12 residues. Germline V CDR1 and CDR2: SGHNT, YYREEE (reference sequence).

The rearrangement uses TRBV4-3 and TRBJ1-1; unclear D gene. V was clipped by 1 base and J by 1 base, with 10 bases between them. The germline CDR1 and CDR2 sequences are LGHNA and YSLEER. There are 15 residues in the CDR3. CDR3 amino acids: CASSQAQIKNTEAFF. CDR3 sequence (DNA): TGCGCCAGCAGCCAAGCTCAGATTAAGAACACTGAAGCTTTCTTT.

V usage is TRBV28 and J usage is TRBJ2-5; tentatively, D is TRBD1 or TRBD2 (5 bases each). There are 17 residues in the CDR3. Germline assignment: CDR1 MDHEN and CDR2 SYDVKM. Trimming cost V 5 bases and J 1 base, with 20 bases left between them. CDR3 sequence: CASSPHTDKGPQETQYF. In DNA form, the CDR3 reads TGTGCCAGCAGTCCTCACACTGACAAGGGACCCCAAGAGACCCAGTACTTC. Full variable domain (remainder filled in from reference TRBV28 and TRBJ2-5): DVKVTQSSRYLVKRTGEKVFLECVQDMDHENMFWYRQDPGLGLRLIYFSYDVKMKEKGDIPEGYSVSREKKERFSLILESASTNQTSMYLCASSPHTDKGPQETQYFGPGTRLLVL.

This chain connects TRBV2 to TRBJ1-1; D gene uncertain. Trimming took off 6 bases at V and 0 bases at J, with 11 bases between the two ends. The length of the CDR3 is 14 residues. Per the germline V gene, CDR1 is SNHLY and CDR2 is FYNNEI. Written as DNA, the CDR3 is TGTGCCAGCAGATACCGAAGTATGAACACTGAAGCTTTCTTT. Residues: CASRYRSMNTEAFF.

The rearrangement links TRBV6-5 to TRBJ1-4; no firm D call. Germline CDR1 is MNHEY and CDR2 is SVGAGI. The CDR3 spans 17 residues. The ends were cut back, 0 bases at V and 11 bases at J, with 22 bases in the middle. CDR3 nucleotides: TGTGCCAGCAGTTACTCGAGCAATAGGGCAGGCTCGGGGAAACTGTTTTTT. This gives the protein CASSYSSNRAGSGKLFF.

The chain links TRBV3-1 to TRBJ1-4; D may be TRBD1 (6 bases). Germline CDR1 LGHDT, CDR2 YNNKEL (reference sequence). The CDR3 has 14 residues. The V end lost 6 bases, the J end lost 6 bases, and 14 bases lay between the germline ends. CDR3 residues: CASSTGTTHEKLFF. The CDR3 DNA follows: TGTGCCAGCAGTACCGGGACAACCCATGAAAAACTGTTTTTT.

The chain couples TRBV12-3 or TRBV12-4 to TRBJ1-2, with D hard to call. The CDR3 sequence is 14 residues long. Between the trimmed V and J ends, which lost 3 bases and 4 bases, there was a span of 12 bases. In nucleotides, the CDR3 is TGTGCCAGCAGTTTGGCCGTTTCCGTCTATGGCTACACCTTC. Encoded protein: CASSLAVSVYGYTF.

V is TRBV4-2 and J is TRBJ2-3; D is unclear. Per germline, CDR1 LGHNA and CDR2 YNFKEQ. The CDR3 is 15 residues long. Trimming shortened V by 1 base and J by 4 bases, and 12 bases separated the two germline ends. The DNA for the CDR3 is TGTGCCAGCAGCCAAGGGTTTCCAGCTTCAGATACGCAGTATTTT. It specifies CASSQGFPASDTQYF.

The chain employs TRBV4-2 and TRBJ2-7; TRBD2 aligns across 9 bases. From germline, CDR1 is LGHNA and CDR2 YNFKEQ. The CDR3 loop spans 15 amino acids. J lost 3 bases, V lost 1 base, and 4 bases had no gene match. CDR3 sequence reads: CASSQVGSGSYEQYF. The CDR3 nucleotides are TGTGCCAGCAGCCAAGTGGGTAGCGGGAGCTACGAGCAGTACTTC.

This rearrangement joins TRBV29-1 to TRBJ2-1; the match to TRBD2 covers 7 bases. In germline, CDR1 is SQVTM, CDR2 ANQGSEA. V lost 1 base, J lost 4 bases, and 7 bases stayed unmatched. The CDR3 sequence is 15 residues long. The CDR3 region is CSVEGDRTSYNEQFF. Here the CDR3 DNA reads TGCAGCGTTGAAGGGGACCGGACTAGTTACAATGAGCAGTTCTTC.

This clonotype has a handful of counts. The chain uses TRBV7-2 and TRBJ2-3; D unresolved. The CDR3 is 12 amino acids. From germline, CDR1 is SGHTA and CDR2 FQGNSA. Trimming cost V 5 bases and J 4 bases, with 7 bases left between them. CDR3: CASSLGPDTQYF. In DNA, the CDR3 is TGTGCCAGCAGCCTGGGCCCAGATACGCAGTATTTT.

J is TRBJ2-7 and V is TRBV12-3 or TRBV12-4; D is possibly TRBD2 (5 bases). Trimming stripped 2 bases from V and 5 bases from J, with 10 bases between. The CDR3 is made up of 13 amino acids. CDR3 loop: CASSLRAGHEQYF. As DNA, the CDR3 is TGTGCCAGCAGTTTACGGGCGGGCCACGAGCAGTACTTC.

This clonotype was recorded only once. The chain uses TRBV9 and TRBJ2-1; D not certain. V lost 1 base, J lost 5 bases, and 7 bases lay in between. The CDR3 contains 13 residues. The germline CDR1 and CDR2 sequences are SGDLS and YYNGEE. Here the CDR3 reads CASSVTANNEQFF. Written as DNA, the CDR3 is TGTGCCAGCAGCGTAACGGCGAACAATGAGCAGTTCTTC.

The chain couples TRBV7-2 to TRBJ2-7, with D unclear. The germline gives CDR1 SGHTA, CDR2 FQGNSA. V gave up 5 bases and J gave up 2 bases, with 13 bases separating them. This CDR3 is built from 14 residues. The CDR3 is CASSPRDGPYEQYF. The CDR3 bases are TGTGCCAGCAGCCCGAGAGACGGTCCCTACGAGCAGTACTTC.

The V call is TRBV29-1, the J call TRBJ1-2; D unresolved. The CDR3 extends over 15 amino acids. CDR1 is SQVTM, CDR2 ANQGSEA, per germline. Deletions cut 6 bases from V and 3 bases from J, with 20 bases between. The CDR3 DNA is TGCAGCGTGCGGGATGGCCCTCAGCGGGACTATGGCTACACCTTC. Translated, it gives CSVRDGPQRDYGYTF. The whole variable domain, remainder taken from reference TRBV29-1 and TRBJ1-2, is SAVISQKPSRDICQRGTSLTIQCQVDSQVTMMFWYRQQPGQSLTLIATANQGSEATYESGFVIDKFPISRPNLTFSTLTVSNMSPEDSSIYLCSVRDGPQRDYGYTFGSGTRLTVV.

The chain is built from TRBV5-4 and TRBJ2-1, with 9 bases fitting TRBD2. V shed 0 bases and J 5 bases; nucleotides not matched to a gene: 0. The CDR3 consists of 14 residues. Germline CDR1 reads SGHNT; CDR2 reads YYREEE (reference sequence). The CDR3 spells CASSLGGRDNEQFF. The CDR3, as DNA: TGTGCCAGCAGCTTGGGCGGGAGGGACAATGAGCAGTTCTTC.

The chain joins TRBV29-1 to TRBJ1-3; D unresolved. The CDR3 spans 13 residues. V was shortened by 4 bases and J by 4 bases, with 11 bases between the two germline ends. Germline V gives CDR1 SQVTM, CDR2 ANQGSEA. This chain's CDR3 is CSVAWVHGNTIYF. As DNA, the CDR3 is TGCAGCGTTGCCTGGGTGCACGGAAACACCATATATTTT.

The rearrangement joins TRBV7-9 to TRBJ2-3; perhaps D is TRBD1 or TRBD2 (5 bases each). There are 15 residues in the CDR3. Germline-derived CDR1 and CDR2 are SEHNR and FQNEAQ (reference sequence). V lost 5 bases to trimming and J lost 2 bases, with 14 bases between them. The CDR3 loop is CASSIRGTPTDTQYF. The CDR3 DNA follows: TGTGCCAGCAGCATCCGGGGCACCCCCACAGATACGCAGTATTTT.

The chain employs TRBV28 and TRBJ2-7; D is ambiguous. V was cut by 6 bases and J by 7 bases, with 13 bases left in between. The CDR3 has 12 amino acids. Germline lookup yields CDR1 MDHEN and CDR2 SYDVKM. For the CDR3, the DNA is TGTGCCAGCAGCTATCCGTTTCGAGAGCAGTACTTC. It yields the protein CASSYPFREQYF.